Shown below are 28 T cell receptor beta chains from a single sample sequenced in a study of T-cell memory formation after mild COVID-19. MiXCR, applied by TCRdb to the 5' RACE reads, yields one record per CDR3 protein. This sample has about 290,000 distinct CDR3 sequences, with more than 15% found just once. Sequenced sample: PBMCs or a T cell subset sorted from them (not recorded which). The receptor set was obtained from a man younger than 35 who had mild COVID-19 (a few samples of this study predate the infection). Cell type and time point are not known.

The chain employs TRBV2 and TRBJ2-3, with D possibly being TRBD2 (5 bases). The length of the CDR3 is 15 residues. In germline, CDR1 is SNHLY, CDR2 FYNNEI. Trimming took off 3 bases at V and 0 bases at J, with 10 bases between the two ends. The CDR3 loop is CASSDWLASTDTQYF. For the CDR3, the DNA is TGTGCCAGCAGTGATTGGCTAGCTAGCACAGATACGCAGTATTTT.

In its sample, this clonotype was seen a few times. This chain joins TRBV3-1 and TRBJ2-3; D is uncertain. This CDR3 spans 15 amino acids. Per germline, CDR1 LGHDT and CDR2 YNNKEL (reference sequence). V lost 0 bases and J lost 1, with 8 bases in between. CDR3 amino acids: CASSQEGSGTDTQYF. The DNA for the CDR3 is TGTGCCAGCAGCCAAGAGGGGTCCGGCACAGATACGCAGTATTTT.

This clonotype was detected many times. J is TRBJ2-1 and V is TRBV2, with 8 bases aligning to TRBD2. The CDR3 covers 14 residues. The ends lost 4 bases at V and 8 bases at J; junction bases unmatched: 7. Germline CDR1 and CDR2: SNHLY and FYNNEI. The CDR3 DNA reads as TGTGCCAGCAGTGCCCGGAACGGGGGGGATGAGCAGTTCTTC. It specifies CASSARNGGDEQFF.

This clonotype was picked up a small number of times. The chain employs TRBV29-1 and TRBJ2-1; 9 bases are shared with TRBD1. The CDR3 consists of 13 residues. The V gene end was trimmed by 7 bases and the J gene end by 6 bases; junction bases not matched to a gene: 7. Germline lookup yields CDR1 SQVTM and CDR2 ANQGSEA. As DNA, the CDR3 is TGCAGCGAGGGACAGGGCGCGGGCAATGAGCAGTTCTTC. Protein sequence: CSEGQGAGNEQFF.

This clonotype showed up many times. The rearrangement links TRBV4-2 to TRBJ2-1, with TRBD1 matching 7 bases. V shed 1 base and J 6 bases; nucleotides not matched to a gene: 9. The CDR3 is made up of 16 amino acids. Germline V gives CDR1 LGHNA, CDR2 YNFKEQ. This CDR3 reads CASSQGSLRGTNEQFF. The CDR3 bases are TGTGCCAGCAGCCAAGGATCCCTCAGGGGGACCAATGAGCAGTTCTTC.

In its sample, this clonotype was seen a few times. CDR3 loop: CASSSRGAGAYEQYF. Here the CDR3 DNA reads TGCGCCAGCAGCAGCCGGGGAGCGGGGGCCTACGAGCAGTACTTC. The rearrangement uses TRBV4-1 and TRBJ2-7; 8 positions match TRBD2. The CDR3 has 15 amino acids. CDR1 MGHRA and CDR2 YSYEKL come from the germline V gene. V shed 5 bases and J 2 bases; nucleotides not matched to a gene: 8.

This clonotype was seen only a few times. The chain joins TRBV10-3 to TRBJ2-6; TRBD1 might be the D (6 bases). Germline CDR1 reads ENHRY; CDR2 reads SYGVKD. The CDR3 length is 14 residues. Trimming took off 11 bases at V and 2 bases at J, with 13 bases between the two ends. This chain's CDR3 is CASKQGPGANVLTF. The CDR3 DNA is TGTGCCTCAAAACAGGGCCCTGGGGCCAACGTCCTGACTTTC.

The chain is built from TRBV2 and TRBJ2-5; 10 nucleotides agree with TRBD2. The germline CDR1 and CDR2 sequences are SNHLY and FYNNEI. This CDR3 spans 15 amino acids. The ends lost 4 bases at V and 6 bases at J; junction bases unmatched: 8. The CDR3 DNA is TGTGCCAGCAGTGTGGGCGAGCGGGGGGGCCAGACCCAGTACTTC. It encodes CASSVGERGGQTQYF.

This clonotype has at least ten counts. This chain's CDR3 is CSASRGLASVTQYF. CDR3 in DNA: TGCAGTGCCTCCCGGGGACTAGCTTCTGTTACGCAGTATTTT. This chain links TRBV20-1 with TRBJ2-3, with 9 bases lining up with TRBD2. J lost 8 bases, V lost 6 bases, and 12 bases had no gene match. The germline V gene has CDR1 DFQATT and CDR2 SNEGSKA (reference sequence). The CDR3 has 14 residues.

J is TRBJ2-7 and V is TRBV7-9, with D possibly matching TRBD2 (5 bases). V was clipped by 5 bases and J by 6 bases, with 20 bases between them. CDR3 size: 15 residues. Germline V gene data show CDR1 as SEHNR and CDR2 as FQNEAQ (reference sequence). The CDR3 reads CASSPREETKAEQYF. The CDR3 nucleotides read TGTGCCAGCAGCCCCCGCGAGGAGACTAAGGCCGAGCAGTACTTC.

V gene TRBV5-6 combines with J gene TRBJ1-2; no reliable D call. V lost 1 base to trimming and J lost 6 bases, with 10 bases between them. The germline V gene encodes CDR1 SGHDT and CDR2 YYEEEE. The CDR3 extends over 13 amino acids. The CDR3 spells CASSLFTSDGYTF. CDR3 nucleotides: TGTGCCAGCAGCTTGTTTACATCGGATGGCTACACCTTC. Variable domain in full (rest from reference TRBV5-6 and TRBJ1-2): DAGVTQSPTHLIKTRGQQVTLRCSPKSGHDTVSWYQQALGQGPQFIFQYYEEEERQRGNFPDRFSGHQFPNYSSELNVNALLLGDSALYLCASSLFTSDGYTFGSGTRLTVV.

This clonotype was found a few times. The chain uses TRBV12-3 or TRBV12-4 and TRBJ2-1, with 14 bases identical to TRBD2. The CDR3 covers 15 residues. The V and J ends lost 6 bases and 10 bases, in that order; junction bases with no gene match: 8. DNA of the CDR3: TGTGCCAGCAGATTCATGACTAGCGGGGGGGACGAGCAGTTCTTC. Its translation is CASRFMTSGGDEQFF.

The chain uses TRBV10-1 and TRBJ2-3; D unresolved. The CDR3 is 13 amino acids. Trimming took off 2 bases at V and 0 bases at J, with 3 bases between the two ends. Germline-derived CDR1 and CDR2 are WNHNN and SYGVQD (reference sequence). CDR3 sequence reads: CASSEPSTDTQYF. The CDR3 nucleotides read TGCGCCAGCAGTGAGCCTAGCACAGATACGCAGTATTTT.

The chain links TRBV7-6 to TRBJ2-1; D perhaps matches TRBD1 (6 bases). In germline, CDR1 is SGHVS, CDR2 FNYEAQ. The V end was cut by 5 bases, the J end by 10 bases, with 12 bases between. CDR3 size: 12 residues. The CDR3 nucleotides read TGTGCCAGCAGCAAACAGGGCCGGGAGCAGTTCTTC. This translates into CASSKQGREQFF.

This chain connects TRBV6-5 to TRBJ2-7; D might be TRBD1 (5 bases). Trimming removed 4 bases from V and 3 bases from J, with 10 bases in between. CDR3 length equals 13 residues. Germline V gene lookup returns CDR1 MNHEY and CDR2 SVGAGI. This CDR3 is CASSSGHFYEQYF. The CDR3, as DNA: TGTGCCAGCAGTTCAGGGCACTTCTACGAGCAGTACTTC.

Here the CDR3 reads CASRVLLLPDRGGMNYGYTF. The CDR3 coding sequence is TGTGCCAGCAGAGTCCTACTCCTTCCGGACAGGGGTGGAATGAACTATGGCTACACCTTC. The rearrangement links TRBV6-6 to TRBJ1-2, with 9 bases matching TRBD1. This CDR3 contains 20 residues. Trimming at V came to 6 bases and at J to 2 bases, leaving 22 bases not matched to a gene. Germline lookup yields CDR1 MNHNY and CDR2 SVGAGI (reference sequence).

This clonotype was seen at least ten times. The chain combines TRBV12-3 or TRBV12-4 with TRBJ2-1; 8 bases are shared with TRBD1. The CDR3 contains 14 residues. V trimming: 7 bases; J trimming: 2 bases; junction bases outside the gene matches: 4. CDR3 nucleotides: TGTGCCAGCACAGGACAGGGACCCTACAATGAGCAGTTCTTC. Protein product: CASTGQGPYNEQFF.

The chain couples TRBV4-3 to TRBJ1-1; perhaps TRBD1 as D (5 bases). V shed 4 bases and J shed 4 bases, with 19 bases lying between them. The CDR3 loop spans 16 amino acids. The V gene's germline CDR1 is LGHNA and CDR2 YSLEER. The DNA of the CDR3 is TGCGCCAGCAGCCTTGGTCCTCAAAGGGGTACCACTGAAGCTTTCTTT. Amino acid sequence: CASSLGPQRGTTEAFF.

The chain joins TRBV20-1 to TRBJ1-2; the D is unclear. The CDR3 length is 12 residues. CDR1 is DFQATT and CDR2 is SNEGSKA in the germline V gene (reference sequence). Trimming stripped 7 bases from V and 4 bases from J, with 13 bases between. CDR3 bases: TGCAGTGTTTGGACGGCCCGCTATGGCTACACCTTC. Translating it yields CSVWTARYGYTF.

This clonotype has just a few counts. The chain carries TRBV30 and TRBJ1-1, with D possibly TRBD1 on 5 matching bases. The CDR3 loop spans 12 amino acids. Trimming took 1 base from V and 10 from J, leaving 13 bases between them. CDR1 GTSNPN and CDR2 SVGIG come from the germline V gene (reference sequence). CDR3 sequence (DNA): TGTGCCTGGAGTGCCCCGGACATAGGAGCTTTCTTT. It is translated as CAWSAPDIGAFF.

The rearrangement links TRBV29-1 to TRBJ1-6; D gene ambiguous. Trimming removed 4 bases from V and 9 bases from J, with 16 bases in between. Germline V gene lookup returns CDR1 SQVTM and CDR2 ANQGSEA. This CDR3 region has 14 residues. In DNA form, the CDR3 reads TGCAGCGTTGGGAACAGCCTAAGTTCTTCACCCCTCCACTTT. This translates into CSVGNSLSSSPLHF.

The chain carries TRBV7-9 and TRBJ2-5, with D perhaps TRBD1 (7 bases). Germline V CDR1 and CDR2: SEHNR, FQNEAQ (reference sequence). The CDR3 sequence is 15 residues long. The V end lost 4 bases, the J end lost 5 bases, and 17 bases lay between the germline ends. The CDR3 sequence: CASSSIGQEGETQYF. As DNA, the CDR3 is TGTGCCAGCAGCTCTATTGGACAGGAGGGGGAGACCCAGTACTTC.

This chain links TRBV5-1 with TRBJ2-2, with D perhaps TRBD2 (6 bases). The CDR3 sequence is 16 residues long. Germline V gives CDR1 SGHRS, CDR2 YFSETQ. V was clipped by 0 bases and J by 4 bases, with 13 bases between them. CDR3 in amino acids: CASSLVAGLSTGELFF. In nucleotides, the CDR3 is TGCGCCAGCAGCTTGGTGGCGGGGTTGAGCACCGGGGAGCTGTTTTTT. The variable domain in full, with the rest retrieved from reference TRBV5-1 and TRBJ2-2, is KAGVTQTPRYLIKTRGQQVTLSCSPISGHRSVSWYQQTPGQGLQFLFEYFSETQRNKGNFPGRFSGRQFSNSRSEMNVSTLELGDSALYLCASSLVAGLSTGELFFGEGSRLTVL.

The V and J genes are TRBV19 and TRBJ2-5; 9 bases match TRBD1. V lost 3 bases to trimming and J lost 4 bases; unmatched junction nucleotides: 6. This CDR3 has 15 amino acids. Germline-derived CDR1 and CDR2 are LNHDA and SQIVND (reference sequence). CDR3 protein: CASSILTGGGETQYF. DNA for the CDR3: TGTGCCAGTAGTATTCTTACAGGGGGCGGAGAGACCCAGTACTTC.

The rearrangement uses TRBV5-1 and TRBJ2-5; perhaps D is TRBD1 or TRBD2 (6 bases each). There are 15 residues in the CDR3. Germline loops: CDR1 SGHRS, CDR2 YFSETQ. With 4 bases removed from V and 5 bases from J, the gap between germline ends came to 18 bases. The CDR3 DNA reads TGCGCCAGCAGCCGGGGGACCACAGGGAAGGAGACCCAGTACTTC. This sequence encodes CASSRGTTGKETQYF.

This clonotype was seen ten or more times. J is TRBJ2-3 and V is TRBV5-1; unclear D gene. The V gene's germline CDR1 is SGHRS and CDR2 YFSETQ. The CDR3 totals 14 residues. The ends were cut back, 1 base at V and 1 base at J, with 7 bases in the middle. CDR3 DNA: TGCGCCAGCAGCTTGTTAGTACGCACAGATACGCAGTATTTT. Translated, it gives CASSLLVRTDTQYF.

In DNA form, the CDR3 reads TGTGCTAGTGGTTTGGGTAGCGGGGTTCGCTCCTACGAGCAGTACTTC. This gives the protein CASGLGSGVRSYEQYF. This chain connects TRBV12-5 to TRBJ2-7; TRBD2 matches 8 bases. Trimming cost V 1 base and J 0 bases; bases outside gene matches: 5. The germline CDR1 and CDR2 sequences are LGHNT and FRNRAP. The CDR3 runs 16 residues. Based on the CDR3 plus reference TRBV12-5 and TRBJ2-7, the full variable domain is DARVTQTPRHKVTEMGQEVTMRCQPILGHNTVFWYRQTMMQGLELLAYFRNRAPLDDSGMPKDRFSAEMPDATLATLKIQPSEPRDSAVYFCASGLGSGVRSYEQYFGPGTRLTVT.

This chain uses TRBV20-1 with TRBJ1-2; TRBD1 aligns across 8 bases. Germline CDR1 reads DFQATT; CDR2 reads SNEGSKA (reference sequence). Trimming cost V 2 bases and J 8 bases; bases outside gene matches: 16. This CDR3 is built from 16 residues. CDR3 sequence: CSARSQARGRFGGYTF. DNA of the CDR3: TGCAGTGCTAGATCCCAGGCCAGGGGGCGCTTTGGAGGCTACACCTTC.